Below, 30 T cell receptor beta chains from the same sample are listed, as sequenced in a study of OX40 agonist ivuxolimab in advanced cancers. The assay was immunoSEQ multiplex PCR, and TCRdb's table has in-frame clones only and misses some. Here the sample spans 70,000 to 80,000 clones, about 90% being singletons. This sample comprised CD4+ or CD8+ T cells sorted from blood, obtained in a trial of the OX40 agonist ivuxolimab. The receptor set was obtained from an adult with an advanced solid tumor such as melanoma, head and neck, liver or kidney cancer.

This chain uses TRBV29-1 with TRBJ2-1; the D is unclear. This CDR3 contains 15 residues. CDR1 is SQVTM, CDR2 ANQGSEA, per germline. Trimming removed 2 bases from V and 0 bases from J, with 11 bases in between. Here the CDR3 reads CSVELASLSYNEQFF. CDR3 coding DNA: TGCAGCGTTGAATTGGCCTCGCTCTCCTACAATGAGCAGTTCTTC.

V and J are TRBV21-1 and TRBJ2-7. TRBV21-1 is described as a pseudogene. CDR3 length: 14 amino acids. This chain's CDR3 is CASSKDNPTPEQYF. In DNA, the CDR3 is TGTGCCAGCAGCAAAGATAATCCTACACCCGAGCAGTACTTC.

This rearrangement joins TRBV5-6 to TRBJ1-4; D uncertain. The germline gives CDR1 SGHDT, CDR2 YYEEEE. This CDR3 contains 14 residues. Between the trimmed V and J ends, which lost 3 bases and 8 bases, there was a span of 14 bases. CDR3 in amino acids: CASSWREMGEKLFF. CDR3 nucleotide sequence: TGTGCCAGCAGCTGGAGGGAAATGGGGGAAAAACTGTTTTTT.

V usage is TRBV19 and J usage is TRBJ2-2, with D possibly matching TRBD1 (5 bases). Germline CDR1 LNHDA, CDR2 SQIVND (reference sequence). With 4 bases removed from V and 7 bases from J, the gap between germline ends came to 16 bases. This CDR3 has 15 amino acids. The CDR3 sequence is CASSTRDRYDGELFF. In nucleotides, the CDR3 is TGTGCCAGTAGTACCAGAGACAGATATGACGGGGAGCTGTTTTTT.

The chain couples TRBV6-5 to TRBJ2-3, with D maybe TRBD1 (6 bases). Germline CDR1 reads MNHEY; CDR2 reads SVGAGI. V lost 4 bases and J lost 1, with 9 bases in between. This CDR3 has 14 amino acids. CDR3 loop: CASSSGAGTDTQYF. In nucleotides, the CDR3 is TGTGCCAGCAGTTCAGGGGCGGGCACAGATACGCAGTATTTT.

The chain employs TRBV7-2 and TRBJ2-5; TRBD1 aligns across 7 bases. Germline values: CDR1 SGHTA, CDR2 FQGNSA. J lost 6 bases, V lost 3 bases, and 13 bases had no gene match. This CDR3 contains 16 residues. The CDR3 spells CASSFPTDRILKTQYF. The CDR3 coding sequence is TGTGCCAGCAGCTTTCCTACGGACAGGATTCTGAAGACCCAGTACTTC.

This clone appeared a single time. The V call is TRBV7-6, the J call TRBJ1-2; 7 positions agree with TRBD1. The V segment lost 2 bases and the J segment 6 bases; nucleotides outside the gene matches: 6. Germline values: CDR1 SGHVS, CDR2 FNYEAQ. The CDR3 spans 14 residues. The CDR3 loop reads CASSLIPDRDGYTF. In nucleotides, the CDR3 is TGTGCCAGCAGCTTAATCCCCGACAGGGATGGCTACACCTTC. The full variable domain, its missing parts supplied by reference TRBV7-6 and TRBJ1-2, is GAGVSQSPRYKVTKRGQDVALRCDPISGHVSLYWYRQALGQGPEFLTYFNYEAQQDKSGLPNDRFSAERPEGSISTLTIQRTEQRDSAMYRCASSLIPDRDGYTFGSGTRLTVV.

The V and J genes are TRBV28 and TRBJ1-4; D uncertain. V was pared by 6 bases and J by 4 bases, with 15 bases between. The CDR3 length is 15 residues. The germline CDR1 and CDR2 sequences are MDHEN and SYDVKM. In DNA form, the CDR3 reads TGTGCCAGCAGACGACTTCGGGGATTTAATGAAAAACTGTTTTTT. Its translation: CASRRLRGFNEKLFF. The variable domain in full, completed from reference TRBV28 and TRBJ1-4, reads DVKVTQSSRYLVKRTGEKVFLECVQDMDHENMFWYRQDPGLGLRLIYFSYDVKMKEKGDIPEGYSVSREKKERFSLILESASTNQTSMYLCASRRLRGFNEKLFFGSGTQLSVL.

The CDR3 sequence: CASTAGTGGTGELFF. CDR3 nucleotide sequence: TGTGCCAGCACCGCCGGAACAGGGGGGACCGGGGAGCTGTTTTTT. The chain recombines TRBV9 with TRBJ2-2; TRBD1 matches at 8 bases. Germline V CDR1 and CDR2: SGDLS, YYNGEE. V trimming: 6 bases; J trimming: 5 bases; junction bases outside the gene matches: 9. This CDR3 region has 15 residues.

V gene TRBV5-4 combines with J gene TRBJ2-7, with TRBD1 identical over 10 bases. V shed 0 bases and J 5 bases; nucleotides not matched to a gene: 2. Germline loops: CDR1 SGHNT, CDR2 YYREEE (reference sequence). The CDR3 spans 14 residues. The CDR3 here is CASSLVTGGHEQYF. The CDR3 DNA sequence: TGTGCCAGCAGCTTGGTGACAGGGGGCCACGAGCAGTACTTC.

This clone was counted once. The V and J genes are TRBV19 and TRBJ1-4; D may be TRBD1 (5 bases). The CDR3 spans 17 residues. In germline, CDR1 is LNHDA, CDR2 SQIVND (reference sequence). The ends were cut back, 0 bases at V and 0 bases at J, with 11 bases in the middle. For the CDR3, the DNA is TGTGCCAGTAGTATAGAGCACCGAGGGGCAACTAATGAAAAACTGTTTTTT. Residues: CASSIEHRGATNEKLFF.

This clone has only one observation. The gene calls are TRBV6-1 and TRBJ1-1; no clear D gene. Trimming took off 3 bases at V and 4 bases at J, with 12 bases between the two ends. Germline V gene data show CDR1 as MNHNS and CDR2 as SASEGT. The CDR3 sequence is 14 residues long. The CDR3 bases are TGTGCCAGCAGTGAGCTCAGCCCGCGCACTGAAGCTTTCTTT. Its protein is CASSELSPRTEAFF.

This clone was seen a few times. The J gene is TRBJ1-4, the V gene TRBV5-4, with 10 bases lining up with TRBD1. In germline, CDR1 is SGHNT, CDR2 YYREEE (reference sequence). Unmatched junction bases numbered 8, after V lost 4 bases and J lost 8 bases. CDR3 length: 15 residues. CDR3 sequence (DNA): TGTGCCAGCAGCAGTGTAGGGACAGGGGACGAAAAACTGTTTTTT. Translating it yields CASSSVGTGDEKLFF.

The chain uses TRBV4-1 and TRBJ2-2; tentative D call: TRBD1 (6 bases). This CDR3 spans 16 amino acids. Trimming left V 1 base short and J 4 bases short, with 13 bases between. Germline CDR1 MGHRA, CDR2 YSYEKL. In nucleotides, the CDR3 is TGCGCCAGCAGCCAAGGGGGTACAGGGATCACCGGGGAGCTGTTTTTT. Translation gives CASSQGGTGITGELFF.

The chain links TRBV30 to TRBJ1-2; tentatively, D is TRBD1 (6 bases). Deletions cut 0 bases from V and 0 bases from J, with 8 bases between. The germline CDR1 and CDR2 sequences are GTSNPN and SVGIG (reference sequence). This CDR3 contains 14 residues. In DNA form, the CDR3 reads TGTGCCTGGAGTGTGGACAGTTCTAACTATGGCTACACCTTC. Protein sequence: CAWSVDSSNYGYTF.

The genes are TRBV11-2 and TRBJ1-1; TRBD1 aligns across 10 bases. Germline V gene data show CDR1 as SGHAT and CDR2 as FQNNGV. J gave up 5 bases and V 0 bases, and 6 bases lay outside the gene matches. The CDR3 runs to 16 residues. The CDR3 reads CASSLDSTGGLTEAFF. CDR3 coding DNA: TGTGCCAGCAGCTTAGATTCGACAGGGGGCTTGACTGAAGCTTTCTTT.

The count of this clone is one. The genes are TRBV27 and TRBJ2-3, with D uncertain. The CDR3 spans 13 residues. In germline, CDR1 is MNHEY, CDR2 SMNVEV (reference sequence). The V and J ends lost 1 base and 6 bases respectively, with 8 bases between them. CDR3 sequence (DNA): TGTGCCAGCAGTTTATGGGTCGGCGATACGCAGTATTTT. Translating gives CASSLWVGDTQYF.

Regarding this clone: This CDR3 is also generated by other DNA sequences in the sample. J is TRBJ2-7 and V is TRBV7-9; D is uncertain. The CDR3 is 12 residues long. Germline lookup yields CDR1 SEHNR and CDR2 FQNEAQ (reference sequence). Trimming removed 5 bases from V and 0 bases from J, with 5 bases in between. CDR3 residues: CASSPSSYEQYF. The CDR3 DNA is TGTGCCAGCAGCCCTAGCTCCTACGAGCAGTACTTC.

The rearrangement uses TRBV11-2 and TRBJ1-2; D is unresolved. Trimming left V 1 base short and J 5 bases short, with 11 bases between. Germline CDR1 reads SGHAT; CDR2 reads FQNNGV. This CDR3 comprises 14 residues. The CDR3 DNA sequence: TGTGCCAGCAGCTTAGCGGCGGTAGGGTATGGCTACACCTTC. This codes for CASSLAAVGYGYTF.

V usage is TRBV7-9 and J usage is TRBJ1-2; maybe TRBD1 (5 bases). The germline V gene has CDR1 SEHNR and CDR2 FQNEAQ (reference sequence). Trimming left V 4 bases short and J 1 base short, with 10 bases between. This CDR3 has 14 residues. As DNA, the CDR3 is TGTGCCAGCAGCTCTGTGACAGATAACTATGGCTACACCTTC. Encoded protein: CASSSVTDNYGYTF.

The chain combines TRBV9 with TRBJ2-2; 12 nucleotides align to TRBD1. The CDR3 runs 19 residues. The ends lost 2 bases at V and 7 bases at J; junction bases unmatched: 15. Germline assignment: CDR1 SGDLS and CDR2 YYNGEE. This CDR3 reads CASSVTTSGTGGVHGELFF. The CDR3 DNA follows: TGTGCCAGCAGCGTGACTACTTCCGGGACAGGGGGCGTTCACGGGGAGCTGTTTTTT.

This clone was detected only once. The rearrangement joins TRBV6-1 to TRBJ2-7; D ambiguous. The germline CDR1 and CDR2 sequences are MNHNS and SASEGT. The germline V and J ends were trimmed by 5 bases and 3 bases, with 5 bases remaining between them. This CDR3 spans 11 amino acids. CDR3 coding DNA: TGTGCCAGCAGTTACAACTACGAGCAGTACTTC. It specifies CASSYNYEQYF.

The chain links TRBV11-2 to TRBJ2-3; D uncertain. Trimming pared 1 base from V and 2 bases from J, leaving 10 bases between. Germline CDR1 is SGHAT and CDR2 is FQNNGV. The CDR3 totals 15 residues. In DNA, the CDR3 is TGTGCCAGCAGCTTAGTCGGCGGAAACACAGATACGCAGTATTTT. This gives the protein CASSLVGGNTDTQYF.

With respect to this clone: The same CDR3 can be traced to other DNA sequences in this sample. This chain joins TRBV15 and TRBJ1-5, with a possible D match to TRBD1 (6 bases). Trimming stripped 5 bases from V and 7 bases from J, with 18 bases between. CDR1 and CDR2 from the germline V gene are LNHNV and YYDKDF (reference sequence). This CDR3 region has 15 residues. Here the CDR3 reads CATSGGGGRDQPQHF. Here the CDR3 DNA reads TGTGCCACCAGCGGGGGAGGGGGAAGGGACCAGCCCCAGCATTTT.

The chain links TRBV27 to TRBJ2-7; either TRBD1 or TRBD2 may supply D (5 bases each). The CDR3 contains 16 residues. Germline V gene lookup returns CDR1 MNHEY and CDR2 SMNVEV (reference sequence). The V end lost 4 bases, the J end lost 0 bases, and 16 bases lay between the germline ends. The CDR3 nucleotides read TGTGCCAGCAGTTCAGAGAGGGGTCTAAGCTCCTACGAGCAGTACTTC. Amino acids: CASSSERGLSSYEQYF.

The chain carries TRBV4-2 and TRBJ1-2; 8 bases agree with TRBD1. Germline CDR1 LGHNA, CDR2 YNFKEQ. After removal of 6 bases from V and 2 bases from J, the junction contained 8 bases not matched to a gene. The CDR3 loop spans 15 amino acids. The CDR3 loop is CASRQEDRANYGYTF. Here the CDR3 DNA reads TGTGCCAGCAGGCAGGAGGACAGGGCCAACTATGGCTACACCTTC.

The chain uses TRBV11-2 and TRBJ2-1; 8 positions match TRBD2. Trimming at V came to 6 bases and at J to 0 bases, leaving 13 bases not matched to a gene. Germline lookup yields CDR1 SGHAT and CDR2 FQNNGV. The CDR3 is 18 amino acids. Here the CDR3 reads CASSQFPPGGSSYNEQFF. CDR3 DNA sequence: TGTGCCAGCAGTCAATTTCCACCGGGGGGGAGCTCCTACAATGAGCAGTTCTTC.

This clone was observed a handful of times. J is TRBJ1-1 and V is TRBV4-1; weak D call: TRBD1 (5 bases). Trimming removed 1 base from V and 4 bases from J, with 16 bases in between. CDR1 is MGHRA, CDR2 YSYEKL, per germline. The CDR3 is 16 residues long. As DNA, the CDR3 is TGCGCCAGCAGCCAAGTCCATGGGGCATGGAGCACTGAAGCTTTCTTT. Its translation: CASSQVHGAWSTEAFF.

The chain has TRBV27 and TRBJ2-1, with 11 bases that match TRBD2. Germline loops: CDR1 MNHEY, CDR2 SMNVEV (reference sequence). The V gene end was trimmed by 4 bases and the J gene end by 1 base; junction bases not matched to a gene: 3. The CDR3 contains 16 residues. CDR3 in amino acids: CASSSGTSGSYNEQFF. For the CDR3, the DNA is TGTGCCAGCAGTTCCGGGACTAGCGGATCCTACAATGAGCAGTTCTTC.

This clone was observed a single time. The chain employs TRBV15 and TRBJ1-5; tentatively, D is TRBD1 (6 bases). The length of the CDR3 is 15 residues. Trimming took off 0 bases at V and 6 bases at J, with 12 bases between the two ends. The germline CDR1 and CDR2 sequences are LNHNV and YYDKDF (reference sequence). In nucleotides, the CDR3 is TGTGCCACCAGCAGAGATAGGGGGGCGGGTCAGCCCCAGCATTTT. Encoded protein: CATSRDRGAGQPQHF.